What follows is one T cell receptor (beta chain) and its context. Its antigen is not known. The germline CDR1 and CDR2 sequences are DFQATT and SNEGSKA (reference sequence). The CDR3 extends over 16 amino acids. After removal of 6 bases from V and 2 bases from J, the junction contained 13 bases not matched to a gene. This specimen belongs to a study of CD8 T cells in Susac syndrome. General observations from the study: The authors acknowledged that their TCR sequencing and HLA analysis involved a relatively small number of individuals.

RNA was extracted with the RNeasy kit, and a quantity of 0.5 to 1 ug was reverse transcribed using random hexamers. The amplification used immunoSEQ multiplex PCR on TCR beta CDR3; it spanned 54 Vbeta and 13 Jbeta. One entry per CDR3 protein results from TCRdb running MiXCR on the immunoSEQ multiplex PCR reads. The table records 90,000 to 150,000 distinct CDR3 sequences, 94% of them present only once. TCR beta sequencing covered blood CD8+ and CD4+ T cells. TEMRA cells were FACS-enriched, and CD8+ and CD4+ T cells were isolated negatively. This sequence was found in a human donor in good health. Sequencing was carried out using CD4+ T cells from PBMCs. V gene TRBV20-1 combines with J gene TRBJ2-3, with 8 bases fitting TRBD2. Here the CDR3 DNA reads TGCAGTGCCGCACCGGGGCGGGGGGTCCACACAGATACGCAGTATTTT. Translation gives CSAAPGRGVHTDTQYF.